Below are 27 T cell receptor beta chains sequenced from a single sample in a study of blood T cell repertoires in COVID-19. Data came from immunoSEQ multiplex PCR; TCRdb stores just in-frame clones and leaves some out. Among 60,000 or so clones listed, 80% to 90% were seen once. Sequencing was carried out using peripheral blood. The receptors originated from a human donor with active COVID-19. The donor label of this sample is uncertain.

The chain is built from TRBV5-5 and TRBJ2-7, with D uncertain. V lost 0 bases and J lost 4, with 8 bases in between. The CDR3 covers 13 residues. In germline, CDR1 is SGHKS, CDR2 YYEKEE (reference sequence). The DNA for the CDR3 is TGTGCCAGCAGCTTGGTCGCGGAATACGAGCAGTACTTC. This codes for CASSLVAEYEQYF. The complete variable domain, with remaining parts taken from reference TRBV5-5 and TRBJ2-7, reads DAGVTQSPTHLIKTRGQQVTLRCSPISGHKSVSWYQQVLGQGPQFIFQYYEKEERGRGNFPDRFSARQFPNYSSELNVNALLLGDSALYLCASSLVAEYEQYFGPGTRLTVT.

The CDR3 loop is CASSIVGGGADGELFF. The CDR3 coding sequence is TGTGCCAGCAGTATAGTCGGCGGGGGGGCGGACGGGGAGCTGTTTTTT. V gene TRBV11-2 combines with J gene TRBJ2-2; 9 bases line up with TRBD2. Germline V lookup: CDR1 SGHAT, CDR2 FQNNGV. V gave up 6 bases and J gave up 7 bases; unmatched junction bases: 12. The CDR3 totals 16 residues.

This clone was recorded only once. The CDR3 spells CASSRLVGPDEQYF. CDR3 DNA sequence: TGTGCCAGCTCACGTCTCGTGGGGCCGGATGAGCAGTACTTC. The rearrangement links TRBV18 to TRBJ2-7; maybe TRBD1 (5 bases). V was trimmed by 4 bases and J by 7 bases, leaving 17 bases between them. The V gene's germline CDR1 is KGHSH and CDR2 LQKENI. The CDR3 is 14 amino acids.

The rearrangement uses TRBV19 and TRBJ1-1, with 7 bases fitting TRBD1. V shed 8 bases, J shed 1 base, and the junction held 4 bases outside the gene matches. The length of the CDR3 is 13 residues. Germline CDR1 and CDR2: LNHDA and SQIVND (reference sequence). The CDR3 spells CASGTAKNTEAFF. CDR3 coding DNA: TGTGCCAGTGGGACAGCCAAGAACACTGAAGCTTTCTTT.

The rearrangement links TRBV10-3 to TRBJ2-1; 9 bases are a match to TRBD1. Germline CDR1 is ENHRY and CDR2 is SYGVKD. With 3 bases clipped from V and 7 bases from J, the junction kept 7 bases outside the gene matches. CDR3 length: 15 residues. The CDR3 region has the DNA TGTGCCATCAGTGATGTAACAGGGGGCAGGAATGAGCAGTTCTTC. Its protein is CAISDVTGGRNEQFF.

The rearrangement uses TRBV9 and TRBJ1-2; TRBD1 is a possible D gene (6 bases). The V and J ends lost 0 bases and 5 bases respectively, with 14 bases between them. This CDR3 comprises 15 residues. Per the germline V gene, CDR1 is SGDLS and CDR2 is YYNGEE. CDR3 protein: CASSVAVHQGYGYTF. The CDR3 nucleotides are TGTGCCAGCAGCGTAGCTGTCCACCAGGGGTATGGCTACACCTTC. The whole variable domain, filled in from reference TRBV9 and TRBJ1-2, reads DSGVTQTPKHLITATGQRVTLRCSPRSGDLSVYWYQQSLDQGLQFLIQYYNGEERAKGNILERFSAQQFPDLHSELNLSSLELGDSALYFCASSVAVHQGYGYTFGSGTRLTVV.

This clone was counted only a few times. The V gene is TRBV10-2, the J gene TRBJ1-5; 7 bases agree with TRBD1. Germline loops: CDR1 WSHSY, CDR2 SAAADI. This CDR3 contains 16 residues. The J segment lost 2 bases and the V segment lost 6 bases, leaving 10 bases of the junction unmatched. Here the CDR3 reads CASSGTAGTGNQPQHF. In DNA, the CDR3 is TGCGCCAGCAGCGGGACAGCCGGGACGGGCAATCAGCCCCAGCATTTT.

The gene calls are TRBV24-1 and TRBJ1-1; 10 positions match TRBD1. CDR3 length equals 14 residues. V lost 4 bases to trimming and J lost 8 bases; unmatched junction nucleotides: 6. Germline assignment: CDR1 KGHDR and CDR2 SFDVKD. The CDR3 region is CATSDPGTGDEAFF. The CDR3 DNA reads TGTGCCACCAGTGACCCCGGGACAGGGGACGAAGCTTTCTTT.

This clone was seen a single time. This CDR3 is CASGRQEETQYF. In DNA form, the CDR3 reads TGTGCCAGCGGCCGACAGGAGGAGACCCAGTACTTC. V is TRBV6-5 and J is TRBJ2-5, with D perhaps matching TRBD1 (6 bases). V lost 8 bases, J lost 5 bases, and 12 bases lay in between. The CDR3 is 12 amino acids. Germline CDR1 reads MNHEY; CDR2 reads SVGAGI.

The chain employs TRBV28 and TRBJ2-2; 8 positions agree with TRBD2. Germline CDR1 is MDHEN and CDR2 is SYDVKM. Losses at the gene ends were 6 bases for V and 1 base for J; bases not matched to a gene: 4. This CDR3 contains 15 residues. CDR3 bases: TGTGCCAGCAGACCTACTAGCGGGAACACCGGGGAGCTGTTTTTT. Residues: CASRPTSGNTGELFF.

This sequence joins TRBV5-1 and TRBJ2-7; 8 bases line up with TRBD2. The CDR3 covers 15 residues. CDR1 and CDR2 (germline): SGHRS, YFSETQ. V was clipped by 0 bases and J by 3 bases; unmatched bases: 5. For the CDR3, the DNA is TGCGCCAGCAGCTTGGCCAGGGGACTAGTCTACGAGCAGTACTTC. Protein sequence: CASSLARGLVYEQYF.

The chain carries TRBV12-3 or TRBV12-4 and TRBJ1-2, with a possible D match to TRBD1 (5 bases). Trimming stripped 5 bases from V and 14 bases from J, with 18 bases between. The CDR3 loop spans 12 amino acids. CDR3 sequence (DNA): TGTGCCAGCAGTCCCACCGACAGACTGATGACCTTC. Its protein product is CASSPTDRLMTF.

In DNA, the CDR3 is TGCGCCAGCAGCCAAGACAAGGGGTCTGGCTACGAGCAGTACTTC. Its translation is CASSQDKGSGYEQYF. V is TRBV4-1 and J is TRBJ2-7, with a tentative D call TRBD1 (5 bases). The CDR3 length is 15 residues. With 0 bases removed from V and 3 bases from J, the gap between germline ends came to 12 bases. Germline CDR1 is MGHRA and CDR2 is YSYEKL.

This sequence joins TRBV19 and TRBJ1-5; no clear D gene. Germline lookup yields CDR1 LNHDA and CDR2 SQIVND (reference sequence). Trimming removed 5 bases at V and 3 bases at J, with 11 bases between. CDR3 size: 14 residues. As DNA, the CDR3 is TGTGCCAGTAGTCGCGGAGGTGCCAATCAGCCCCAGCATTTT. Residues: CASSRGGANQPQHF.

The gene calls are TRBV10-3 and TRBJ2-7; 7 bases agree with TRBD2. The CDR3 runs 13 residues. In germline, CDR1 is ENHRY, CDR2 SYGVKD. Trimming removed 6 bases from V and 3 bases from J; junction bases left unmatched: 5. The chain's CDR3 is CAIRETSSYEQYF. The CDR3 nucleotides read TGTGCCATCAGGGAGACTAGCAGCTACGAGCAGTACTTC.

The rearrangement links TRBV11-2 to TRBJ1-1; D ambiguous. Germline-derived CDR1 and CDR2 are SGHAT and FQNNGV. Trimming shortened V by 4 bases and J by 8 bases, and 11 bases separated the two germline ends. The CDR3 spans 12 residues. CDR3 bases: TGTGCCAGCAGCTCTTGGGAGGGCGAAGCTTTCTTT. Its protein is CASSSWEGEAFF.

The V and J genes are TRBV3-1 (or the pseudogene TRBV3-2) and TRBJ2-5, with 9 positions matching TRBD2. Trimming removed 1 base from V and 0 bases from J; junction bases left unmatched: 3. Per the germline V gene, CDR1 is LGHDT and CDR2 is YNNKEL (reference sequence). CDR3 length: 16 amino acids. CDR3 sequence: CASSQGLADYQETQYF. The CDR3 DNA is TGTGCCAGCAGCCAAGGACTAGCGGACTACCAAGAGACCCAGTACTTC.

CDR3 nucleotide sequence: TGTGCCAGCAGCTTGTCTAGGGCAGGGCCGAGCTCTGGAAACACCATATATTTT. Translating it yields CASSLSRAGPSSGNTIYF. The chain links TRBV7-8 to TRBJ1-3; a weak D match, TRBD1 (5 bases). Trimming took 3 bases from V and 0 from J, leaving 18 bases between them. The CDR3 spans 18 residues. Germline V lookup: CDR1 SGHVS, CDR2 FQNEAQ.

This clone was observed a few times. V and J are TRBV2 and TRBJ1-4; the match to TRBD1 covers 10 bases. This CDR3 has 18 residues. The V segment lost 7 bases and the J segment 1 base; nucleotides outside the gene matches: 12. Germline V gives CDR1 SNHLY, CDR2 FYNNEI. CDR3 sequence reads: CASIYRDRGLGTNEKLFF. CDR3 sequence (DNA): TGTGCCAGCATCTACCGGGACAGGGGCCTAGGAACTAATGAAAAACTGTTTTTT.

The rearrangement uses TRBV7-3 and TRBJ2-5, with a tentative D call TRBD2 (5 bases). The CDR3 covers 16 residues. CDR1 and CDR2 (germline): SGHTA, FQGTGA. Trimming removed 0 bases at V and 1 base at J, with 12 bases between. CDR3 region: CASSLTSGSFQETQYF. DNA for the CDR3: TGTGCCAGCAGCTTAACGTCGGGATCATTCCAAGAGACCCAGTACTTC.

This chain uses TRBV18 with TRBJ1-1; 10 positions match TRBD1. In germline, CDR1 is KGHSH, CDR2 LQKENI. The V and J ends lost 3 bases and 4 bases, in that order; junction bases with no gene match: 11. CDR3 length: 17 residues. The CDR3 bases are TGTGCCAGCTCACCCCCCGGGACAGGGGTTATGGGCACTGAAGCTTTCTTT. This encodes CASSPPGTGVMGTEAFF. Full variable domain (remainder filled in from reference TRBV18 and TRBJ1-1): NAGVMQNPRHLVRRRGQEARLRCSPMKGHSHVYWYRQLPEEGLKFMVYLQKENIIDESGMPKERFSAEFPKEGPSILRIQQVVRGDSAAYFCASSPPGTGVMGTEAFFGQGTRLTVV.

V is TRBV10-3 and J is TRBJ2-5; 14 bases are a match to TRBD2. The CDR3 contains 16 residues. The ends lost 3 bases at V and 4 bases at J; junction bases unmatched: 4. Germline V CDR1 and CDR2: ENHRY, SYGVKD. As DNA, the CDR3 is TGTGCCATCAGTGACGGGACTAGCGGGAGTCGAGAGACCCAGTACTTC. This translates into CAISDGTSGSRETQYF.

The chain joins TRBV5-4 to TRBJ2-7; TRBD2 aligns across 8 bases. The CDR3 has 15 residues. Per the germline V gene, CDR1 is SGHNT and CDR2 is YYREEE (reference sequence). V dropped 0 bases and J dropped 0; count of bases not matched to a gene: 2. CDR3 in amino acids: CASSLDGGVSYEQYF. CDR3 bases: TGTGCCAGCAGCTTGGACGGGGGGGTCTCCTACGAGCAGTACTTC.

The chain employs TRBV4-1 and TRBJ1-3; TRBD1 might be the D (6 bases). The V and J ends lost 1 base and 0 bases respectively, with 10 bases between them. The CDR3 is 16 residues long. Germline V gene lookup returns CDR1 MGHRA and CDR2 YSYEKL. CDR3 region: CASSQAGVNSGNTIYF. The DNA of the CDR3 is TGCGCCAGCAGCCAAGCAGGGGTGAACTCTGGAAACACCATATATTTT.

This chain links TRBV12-3 or TRBV12-4 with TRBJ1-2; a possible D gene is TRBD1 (5 bases). The length of the CDR3 is 13 residues. V gave up 3 bases and J gave up 7 bases, with 12 bases separating them. The CDR3 DNA is TGTGCCAGCAGTTTGAAGTTGCAGGGTGGCTACACCTTC. This translates into CASSLKLQGGYTF.

The rearrangement joins TRBV18 to TRBJ2-4, with a tentative D call TRBD1 (6 bases). The CDR3 contains 14 residues. Deletions cut 2 bases from V and 5 bases from J, with 10 bases between. CDR1 is KGHSH, CDR2 LQKENI, per germline. The DNA of the CDR3 is TGTGCCAGCTCACCAGGGGCAGGGGAAAACATTCAGTACTTC. Translation: CASSPGAGENIQYF.

The V call is TRBV30, the J call TRBJ2-7; TRBD1 matches at 12 bases. The CDR3 has 14 residues. The J segment lost 3 bases and the V segment lost 5 bases, leaving 5 bases of the junction unmatched. In germline, CDR1 is GTSNPN, CDR2 SVGIG (reference sequence). CDR3 amino acids: CAWAGTGGHYEQYF. The CDR3 DNA reads as TGTGCCTGGGCCGGGACAGGGGGCCACTACGAGCAGTACTTC. Drawing the rest from reference TRBV30 and TRBJ2-7, the complete variable domain is SQTIHQWPATLVQPVGSPLSLECTVEGTSNPNLYWYRQAAGRGLQLLFYSVGIGQISSEVPQNLSASRPQDRQFILSSKKLLLSDSGFYLCAWAGTGGHYEQYFGPGTRLTVT.